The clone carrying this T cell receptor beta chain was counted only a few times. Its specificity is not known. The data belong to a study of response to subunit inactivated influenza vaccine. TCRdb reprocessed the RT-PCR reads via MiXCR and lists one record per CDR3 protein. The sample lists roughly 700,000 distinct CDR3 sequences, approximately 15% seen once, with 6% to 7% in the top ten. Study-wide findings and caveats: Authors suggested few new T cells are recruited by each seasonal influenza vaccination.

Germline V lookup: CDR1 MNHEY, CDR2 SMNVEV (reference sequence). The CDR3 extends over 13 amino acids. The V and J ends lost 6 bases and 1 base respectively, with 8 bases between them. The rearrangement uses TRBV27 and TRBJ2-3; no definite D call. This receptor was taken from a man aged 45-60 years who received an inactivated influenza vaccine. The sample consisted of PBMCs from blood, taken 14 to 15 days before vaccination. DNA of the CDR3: TGTGCCAGCAGCTCCGTACGCACAGATACGCAGTATTTT. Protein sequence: CASSSVRTDTQYF.